The next 30 T cell receptor beta chains were all read from a single sample in a study of CD8+ T cells in alopecia areata listed by TCRdb under 2018. Libraries were made using the immunoSEQ multiplex PCR assay. RNA was extracted from all samples and reverse transcribed into cDNA as template for TCR sequencing. This is the immuneACCESS table as TCRdb keeps it, with only in-frame sequences that have V and J called. A part of the clones is gone; compared with another copy, unresolved V genes explain less than half, and the rest is unexplained. The sample table holds some 150,000 clones, of which about three fifths were seen once. The ten top clones hold roughly 17% of the sample. Taken with the paper, the label for treatment or condition translates to: oral pan-JAK inhibitor, 5-10 mg twice daily. The source material was CD4+ T cells sorted from blood, sampled at approximately week 60, from a patient treated with tofacitinib. The receptors were gathered from a human donor with alopecia areata.

The genes are TRBV29-1 and TRBJ1-1; D call uncertain. Trimming removed 1 base at V and 4 bases at J, with 7 bases between. Germline CDR1 and CDR2: SQVTM and ANQGSEA. This CDR3 spans 12 amino acids. The DNA for the CDR3 is TGCAGCGTTGAAGTTGGGAGCACTGAAGCTTTCTTT. Protein sequence: CSVEVGSTEAFF.

The rearrangement joins TRBV29-1 to TRBJ1-1; D uncertain. The germline V gene encodes CDR1 SQVTM and CDR2 ANQGSEA. Trimming stripped 4 bases from V and 3 bases from J, with 15 bases between. The CDR3 is 14 residues long. This CDR3 reads CSVAPGIRDTEAFF. The DNA for the CDR3 is TGCAGCGTTGCCCCGGGGATAAGGGACACTGAAGCTTTCTTT.

The chain carries TRBV28 and TRBJ2-5; 7 bases align to TRBD1. The CDR3 consists of 12 residues. CDR1 and CDR2 from the germline V gene are MDHEN and SYDVKM. Trimming cost V 5 bases and J 14 bases; bases outside gene matches: 11. Here the CDR3 DNA reads TGTGCCAGCAGTCTAGCCGGGACAGCTAACTACTTC. It yields the protein CASSLAGTANYF.

The CDR3 DNA sequence: TGCGCCAGCAGCCAAAATGTGGGCACAGATACGCAGTATTTT. This translates into CASSQNVGTDTQYF. V is TRBV4-1 and J is TRBJ2-3, with unresolved D. This CDR3 comprises 14 residues. V was trimmed by 2 bases and J by 1 base, leaving 7 bases between them. The germline V gene has CDR1 MGHRA and CDR2 YSYEKL.

This clone has a handful of counts. The J gene is TRBJ2-5, the V gene TRBV30; D remains unclear. The CDR3 extends over 12 amino acids. Germline loops: CDR1 GTSNPN, CDR2 SVGIG (reference sequence). Trimming removed 0 bases from V and 2 bases from J, with 4 bases in between. The CDR3 loop is CAWSVQQETQYF. As DNA, the CDR3 is TGTGCCTGGAGTGTACAGCAAGAGACCCAGTACTTC.

The CDR3 loop reads CSVAIQGGGTEAFF. In DNA, the CDR3 is TGCAGCGTAGCTATACAGGGCGGGGGCACTGAAGCTTTCTTT. The J gene is TRBJ1-1, the V gene TRBV29-1; D possibly corresponds to TRBD1 (6 bases). The CDR3 sequence is 14 residues long. Per the germline V gene, CDR1 is SQVTM and CDR2 is ANQGSEA. The V end lost 6 bases, the J end lost 4 bases, and 18 bases lay between the germline ends. The entire variable domain, with the rest obtained from reference TRBV29-1 and TRBJ1-1, is as follows: SAVISQKPSRDICQRGTSLTIQCQVDSQVTMMFWYRQQPGQSLTLIATANQGSEATYESGFVIDKFPISRPNLTFSTLTVSNMSPEDSSIYLCSVAIQGGGTEAFFGQGTRLTVV.

The chain's CDR3 is CATSRDRRGSNQPQHF. DNA for the CDR3: TGTGCCACCAGCAGAGATCGGCGGGGGAGCAATCAGCCCCAGCATTTT. The chain uses TRBV15 and TRBJ1-5, with a possible D match to TRBD1 (5 bases). Germline CDR1 reads LNHNV; CDR2 reads YYDKDF (reference sequence). With 0 bases removed from V and 1 base from J, the gap between germline ends came to 10 bases. CDR3 size: 16 residues.

Of note for this clone: Other DNA sequences in the sample encode the same CDR3. This rearrangement joins TRBV20-1 to TRBJ2-7; D tentatively fits TRBD1 or TRBD2 (6 bases each). The CDR3 sequence is 11 residues long. The germline V gene has CDR1 DFQATT and CDR2 SNEGSKA (reference sequence). The V gene lost 6 bases and the J gene lost 2 bases, with 8 bases spanning the gap. This CDR3 is CSARGAYEQYF. In nucleotides, the CDR3 is TGCAGTGCAAGGGGGGCCTACGAGCAGTACTTC.

The chain recombines TRBV2 with TRBJ2-3; D is ambiguous. Per the germline V gene, CDR1 is SNHLY and CDR2 is FYNNEI. V lost 4 bases and J 5 bases, leaving 1 base between the germline ends. The CDR3 runs to 10 residues. CDR3 nucleotide sequence: TGTGCCAGCAGTGTAGATACGCAGTATTTT. It translates to CASSVDTQYF. The variable domain in full, completed from reference TRBV2 and TRBJ2-3, reads EPEVTQTPSHQVTQMGQEVILRCVPISNHLYFYWYRQILGQKVEFLVSFYNNEISEKSEIFDDQFSVERPDGSNFTLKIRSTKLEDSAMYFCASSVDTQYFGPGTRLTVL.

The chain joins TRBV30 to TRBJ2-7; perhaps TRBD1 as D (6 bases). The V gene's germline CDR1 is GTSNPN and CDR2 SVGIG (reference sequence). The CDR3 extends over 13 amino acids. Trimming removed 4 bases at V and 5 bases at J, with 15 bases between. This CDR3 is CAWKQWTDHEQYF. CDR3 nucleotide sequence: TGTGCCTGGAAGCAATGGACAGACCACGAGCAGTACTTC.

This clone was seen only a few times. In nucleotides, the CDR3 is TGTGCCAGCAGTGAATACAGGGGTCATAATTCACCCCTCCACTTT. Translating gives CASSEYRGHNSPLHF. The rearrangement uses TRBV25-1 and TRBJ1-6; D possibly corresponds to TRBD1 (6 bases). This CDR3 is built from 15 residues. Trimming took 0 bases from V and 5 from J, leaving 8 bases between them. Germline V gene data show CDR1 as MGHDK and CDR2 as SYGVNS. The variable domain in full, with the rest retrieved from reference TRBV25-1 and TRBJ1-6, is EADIYQTPRYLVIGTGKKITLECSQTMGHDKMYWYQQDPGMELHLIHYSYGVNSTEKGDLSSESTVSRIRTEHFPLTLESARPSHTSQYLCASSEYRGHNSPLHFGNGTRLTVT.

This clone was seen just once. V usage is TRBV30 and J usage is TRBJ1-1; no firm D call. From germline, CDR1 is GTSNPN and CDR2 SVGIG (reference sequence). The CDR3 contains 10 residues. The V gene lost 4 bases and the J gene lost 6 bases, with 6 bases spanning the gap. CDR3: CAWTGAEAFF. The CDR3 nucleotides are TGTGCCTGGACTGGGGCTGAAGCTTTCTTT.

This chain joins TRBV7-6 and TRBJ2-5; D is undetermined. The germline V gene has CDR1 SGHVS and CDR2 FNYEAQ. This CDR3 contains 13 residues. V lost 2 bases and J 6 bases, leaving 10 bases between the germline ends. The CDR3 DNA sequence: TGTGCCAGCAGCTTAAGTGAGAGTAAGACCCAGTACTTC. Its translation: CASSLSESKTQYF.

This clone has a handful of counts. The CDR3 DNA sequence: TGTGCCAGCAGCGGGGACAGGGGCGAGCAGTACTTC. Protein: CASSGDRGEQYF. This chain joins TRBV5-4 and TRBJ2-7, with 10 bases aligning to TRBD1. Germline V CDR1 and CDR2: SGHNT, YYREEE (reference sequence). This CDR3 comprises 12 residues. J lost 6 bases, V lost 4 bases, and 1 base had no gene match.

The V and J genes are TRBV14 and TRBJ2-7, with TRBD2 as a possible D gene (6 bases). V lost 4 bases and J lost 2, with 12 bases in between. The CDR3 has 14 amino acids. The germline V gene has CDR1 SGHDN and CDR2 FVKESK. The CDR3 region is CASSRGTLTYEQYF. The CDR3 region has the DNA TGTGCCAGCAGCCGGGGGACTCTAACCTACGAGCAGTACTTC. The variable domain in full, completed from reference TRBV14 and TRBJ2-7, reads EAGVTQFPSHSVIEKGQTVTLRCDPISGHDNLYWYRRVMGKEIKFLLHFVKESKQDESGMPNNRFLAERTGGTYSTLKVQPAELEDSGVYFCASSRGTLTYEQYFGPGTRLTVT.

This clone was observed a few times. Other nucleotide sequences from this sample produce the same CDR3. This chain uses TRBV29-1 with TRBJ2-5; D might be TRBD1 (6 bases). Germline V lookup: CDR1 SQVTM, CDR2 ANQGSEA. The CDR3 totals 12 residues. Trimming removed 2 bases from V and 4 bases from J, with 8 bases in between. CDR3 in DNA: TGCAGCGTTGAAAGAGGGGGAGAGACCCAGTACTTC. This encodes CSVERGGETQYF.

This clone was counted between two and nine times. Here the CDR3 reads CSVSSKTYEQYF. Written as DNA, the CDR3 is TGCAGCGTTTCATCTAAGACCTACGAGCAGTACTTC. J is TRBJ2-7 and V is TRBV29-1; no reliable D call. The CDR3 sequence is 12 residues long. Germline CDR1 and CDR2: SQVTM and ANQGSEA. V dropped 5 bases and J dropped 2 bases, with 10 bases sitting between them.

The chain links TRBV10-3 to TRBJ2-3, with D hard to call. Germline CDR1 ENHRY, CDR2 SYGVKD. The CDR3 sequence is 12 residues long. Trimming took off 4 bases at V and 0 bases at J, with 2 bases between the two ends. CDR3 coding DNA: TGTGCCATCAGTGCTAGCACAGATACGCAGTATTTT. It is translated as CAISASTDTQYF.

This clone was seen ten or more times. The identical CDR3 is also encoded by other nucleotide sequences in the sample. The gene calls are TRBV5-6 and TRBJ1-2; D unclear. V was pared by 3 bases and J by 3 bases, with 9 bases between. Germline V gene data show CDR1 as SGHDT and CDR2 as YYEEEE. The CDR3 covers 13 residues. The CDR3 region has the DNA TGTGCCAGCAGCTCCCAAGCGCACTATGGCTACACCTTC. Residues: CASSSQAHYGYTF.

This rearrangement joins TRBV11-2 to TRBJ1-1; D gene uncertain. V lost 1 base and J 1 base, leaving 7 bases between the germline ends. Germline-derived CDR1 and CDR2 are SGHAT and FQNNGV. The CDR3 runs 14 residues. CDR3 DNA: TGTGCCAGCAGCTTAGGCGGCTGGAACACTGAAGCTTTCTTT. This encodes CASSLGGWNTEAFF. The full variable domain, rest sourced from reference TRBV11-2 and TRBJ1-1, is EAGVAQSPRYKIIEKRQSVAFWCNPISGHATLYWYQQILGQGPKLLIQFQNNGVVDDSQLPKDRFSAERLKGVDSTLKIQPAKLEDSAVYLCASSLGGWNTEAFFGQGTRLTVV.

This chain links TRBV29-1 with TRBJ1-1; D possibly corresponds to TRBD1 (5 bases). This CDR3 is built from 13 residues. The ends were cut back, 2 bases at V and 2 bases at J, with 9 bases in the middle. CDR1 and CDR2 from the germline V gene are SQVTM and ANQGSEA. For the CDR3, the DNA is TGCAGCGTTGAAAGGGGTGTTAACACTGAAGCTTTCTTT. Translation gives CSVERGVNTEAFF.

The rearrangement uses TRBV5-1 and TRBJ1-3; D not resolved. CDR3 size: 15 residues. The V end lost 0 bases, the J end lost 0 bases, and 7 bases lay between the germline ends. Germline V gene lookup returns CDR1 SGHRS and CDR2 YFSETQ. CDR3 nucleotides: TGCGCCAGCAGCTTGGACGGGAACTCTGGAAACACCATATATTTT. Its translation is CASSLDGNSGNTIYF.

The rearrangement joins TRBV7-2 to TRBJ2-5; perhaps TRBD1 as D (6 bases). The V gene's germline CDR1 is SGHTA and CDR2 FQGNSA. The CDR3 is 14 residues long. Trimming removed 0 bases at V and 5 bases at J, with 10 bases between. The CDR3 DNA reads as TGTGCCAGCAGCTTAGCGGACAGTAGGGAGACCCAGTACTTC. Translation: CASSLADSRETQYF.

This chain links TRBV7-9 with TRBJ2-5; D unresolved. This CDR3 is 11 amino acids long. Looked up from germline, CDR1 is SEHNR and CDR2 is FQNEAQ (reference sequence). Trimming took 2 bases from V and 5 from J, leaving 3 bases between them. DNA of the CDR3: TGTGCCAGCAGCTTAACGGAGACCCAGTACTTC. It is translated as CASSLTETQYF.

This rearrangement joins TRBV6-6 to TRBJ2-7; a weak D match, TRBD2 (7 bases). V lost 2 bases to trimming and J lost 6 bases, with 14 bases between them. This CDR3 is built from 14 residues. CDR1 and CDR2 from the germline V gene are MNHNY and SVGAGI (reference sequence). The CDR3 DNA sequence: TGTGCCAGCAGTTACCCGGGGGGCACTAGCGAGCAGTACTTC. Encoded protein: CASSYPGGTSEQYF.

This chain uses TRBV5-6 with TRBJ1-1; D uncertain. Trimming shortened V by 0 bases and J by 0 bases, and 3 bases separated the two germline ends. The germline V gene encodes CDR1 SGHDT and CDR2 YYEEEE. There are 13 residues in the CDR3. The CDR3 DNA reads TGTGCCAGCAGCTTGGATTTGAACACTGAAGCTTTCTTT. Translated, it gives CASSLDLNTEAFF.

This clone has more than one count but fewer than ten. The chain recombines TRBV29-1 with TRBJ1-1; D remains ambiguous. V lost 5 bases and J 3 bases, leaving 13 bases between the germline ends. Germline V gene sequence: CDR1 SQVTM, CDR2 ANQGSEA. The length of the CDR3 is 13 residues. The CDR3 is CSVRGSADTEAFF. As DNA, the CDR3 is TGCAGCGTTCGAGGAAGTGCGGACACTGAAGCTTTCTTT.

A single count supports this clone. The chain has TRBV7-9 and TRBJ1-1; no clear D. CDR3 length: 13 amino acids. Germline V gene data show CDR1 as SEHNR and CDR2 as FQNEAQ (reference sequence). Trimming took off 0 bases at V and 4 bases at J, with 6 bases between the two ends. For the CDR3, the DNA is TGTGCCAGCAGCTTAGCGGACCGCACTGAAGCTTTCTTT. Its protein is CASSLADRTEAFF.

This clone appeared a single time. The J gene is TRBJ2-5, the V gene TRBV7-3; 9 bases are a match to TRBD1. Germline CDR1 is SGHTA and CDR2 is FQGTGA. J lost 2 bases, V lost 4 bases, and 2 bases had no gene match. CDR3 length: 14 amino acids. The CDR3 nucleotides are TGTGCCAGCAGCTCGACAGGGGGGCAAGAGACCCAGTACTTC. As protein: CASSSTGGQETQYF.

The chain has TRBV30 and TRBJ2-2; 10 nucleotides align to TRBD1. The germline CDR1 and CDR2 sequences are GTSNPN and SVGIG (reference sequence). This CDR3 spans 16 amino acids. The V and J ends lost 0 bases and 7 bases, in that order; junction bases with no gene match: 8. For the CDR3, the DNA is TGTGCCTGGAGTGTAACGAGACAGGGGGCCAGCGGGGAGCTGTTTTTT. It yields the protein CAWSVTRQGASGELFF.